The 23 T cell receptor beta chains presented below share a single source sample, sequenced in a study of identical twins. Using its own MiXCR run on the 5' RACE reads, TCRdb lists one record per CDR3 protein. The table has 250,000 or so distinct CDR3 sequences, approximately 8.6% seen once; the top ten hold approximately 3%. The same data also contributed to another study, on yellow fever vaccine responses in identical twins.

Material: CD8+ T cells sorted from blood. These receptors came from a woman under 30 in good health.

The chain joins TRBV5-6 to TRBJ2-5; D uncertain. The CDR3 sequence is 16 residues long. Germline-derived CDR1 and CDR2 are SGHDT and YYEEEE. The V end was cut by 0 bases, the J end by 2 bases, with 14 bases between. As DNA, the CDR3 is TGTGCCAGCAGCTTGGCAGGACGATTAGGACAAGAGACCCAGTACTTC. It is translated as CASSLAGRLGQETQYF.

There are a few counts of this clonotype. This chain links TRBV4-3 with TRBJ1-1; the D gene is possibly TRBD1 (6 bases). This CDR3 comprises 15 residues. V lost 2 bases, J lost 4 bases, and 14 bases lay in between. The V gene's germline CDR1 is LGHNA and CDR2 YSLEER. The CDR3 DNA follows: TGCGCCAGCAGCCAATCAAATAGCAGGGGCACTGAAGCTTTCTTT. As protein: CASSQSNSRGTEAFF.

The CDR3 DNA reads TGTGCCAGCAGCCCAACAGGCCCTGAAGCTTTCTTT. Amino acids: CASSPTGPEAFF. J is TRBJ1-1 and V is TRBV5-5; D possibly corresponds to TRBD1 (5 bases). Germline CDR1 and CDR2: SGHKS and YYEKEE (reference sequence). The CDR3 sequence is 12 residues long. V was clipped by 4 bases and J by 6 bases, with 10 bases between them.

Here the CDR3 reads CASSEGRPNEQFF. The CDR3 DNA follows: TGCGCCAGCAGTGAGGGACGGCCTAATGAGCAGTTCTTC. The rearrangement uses TRBV10-1 and TRBJ2-1; D is unclear. The CDR3 sequence is 13 residues long. With 2 bases removed from V and 7 bases from J, the gap between germline ends came to 9 bases. CDR1 is WNHNN and CDR2 is SYGVQD in the germline V gene (reference sequence).

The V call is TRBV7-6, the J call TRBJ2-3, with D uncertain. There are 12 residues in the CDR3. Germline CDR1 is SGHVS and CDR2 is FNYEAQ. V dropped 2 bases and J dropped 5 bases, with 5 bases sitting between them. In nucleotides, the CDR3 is TGTGCCAGCAGCTTATTGGAAGATACGCAGTATTTT. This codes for CASSLLEDTQYF.

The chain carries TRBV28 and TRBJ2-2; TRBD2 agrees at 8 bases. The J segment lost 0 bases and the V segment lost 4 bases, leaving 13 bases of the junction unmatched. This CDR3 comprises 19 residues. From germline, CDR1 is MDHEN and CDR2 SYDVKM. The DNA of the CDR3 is TGTGCCAGCAGTTCCACTGTGCCTAGCGGGTCGTCGAACACCGGGGAGCTGTTTTTT. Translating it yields CASSSTVPSGSSNTGELFF.

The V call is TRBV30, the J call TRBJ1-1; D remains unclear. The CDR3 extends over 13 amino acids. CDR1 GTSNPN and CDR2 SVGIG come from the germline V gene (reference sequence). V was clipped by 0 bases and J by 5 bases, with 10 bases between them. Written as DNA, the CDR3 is TGTGCCTGGAGTGTACTTGGAGGGACTGAAGCTTTCTTT. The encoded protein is CAWSVLGGTEAFF.

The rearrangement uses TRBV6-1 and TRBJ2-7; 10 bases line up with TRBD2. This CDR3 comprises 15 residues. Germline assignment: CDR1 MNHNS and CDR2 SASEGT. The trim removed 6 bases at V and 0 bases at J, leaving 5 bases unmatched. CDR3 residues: CASRPTSGDSYEQYF. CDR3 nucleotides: TGTGCCAGCAGGCCTACTAGCGGGGACTCCTACGAGCAGTACTTC.

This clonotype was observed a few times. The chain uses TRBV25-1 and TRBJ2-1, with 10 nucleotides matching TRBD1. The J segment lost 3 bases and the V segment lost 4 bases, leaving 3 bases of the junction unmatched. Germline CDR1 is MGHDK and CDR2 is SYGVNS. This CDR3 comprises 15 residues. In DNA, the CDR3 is TGTGCCAGCAGTGCCGGGACAGGGGTCTACAATGAGCAGTTCTTC. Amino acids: CASSAGTGVYNEQFF.

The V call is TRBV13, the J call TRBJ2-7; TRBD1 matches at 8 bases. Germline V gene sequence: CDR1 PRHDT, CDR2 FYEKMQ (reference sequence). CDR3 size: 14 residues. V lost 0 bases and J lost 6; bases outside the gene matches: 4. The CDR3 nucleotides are TGTGCCAGCAGCTTAGGGCAGGGGGCGGCCGAGCAGTACTTC. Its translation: CASSLGQGAAEQYF.

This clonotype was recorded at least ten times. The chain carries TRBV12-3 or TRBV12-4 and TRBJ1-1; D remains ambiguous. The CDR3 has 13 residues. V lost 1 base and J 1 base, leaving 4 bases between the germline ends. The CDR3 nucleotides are TGTGCCAGCAGTTTAGGGCAGAACACTGAAGCTTTCTTT. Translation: CASSLGQNTEAFF.

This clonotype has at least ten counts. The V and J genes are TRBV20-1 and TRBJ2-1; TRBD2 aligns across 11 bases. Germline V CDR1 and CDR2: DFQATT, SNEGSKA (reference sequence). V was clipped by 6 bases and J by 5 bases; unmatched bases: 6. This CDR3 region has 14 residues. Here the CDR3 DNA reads TGCAGTGCGAAGACTAGCGGGGCCAACAATGAGCAGTTCTTC. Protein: CSAKTSGANNEQFF.

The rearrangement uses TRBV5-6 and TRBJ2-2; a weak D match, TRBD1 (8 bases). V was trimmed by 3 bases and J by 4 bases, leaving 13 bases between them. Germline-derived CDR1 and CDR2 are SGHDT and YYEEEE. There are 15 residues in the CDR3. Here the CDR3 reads CASSYYRGGTGELFF. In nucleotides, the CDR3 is TGTGCCAGCAGCTACTACAGGGGGGGCACCGGGGAGCTGTTTTTT.

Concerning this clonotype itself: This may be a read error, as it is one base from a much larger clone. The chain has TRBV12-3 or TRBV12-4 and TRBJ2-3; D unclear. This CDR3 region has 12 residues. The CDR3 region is CASQTYTDKQYF. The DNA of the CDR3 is TGTGCCAGCCAAACGTACACAGATAAGCAGTATTTT.

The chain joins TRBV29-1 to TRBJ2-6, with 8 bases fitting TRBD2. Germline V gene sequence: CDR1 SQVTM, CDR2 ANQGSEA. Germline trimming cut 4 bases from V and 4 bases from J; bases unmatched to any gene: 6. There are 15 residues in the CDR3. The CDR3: CSVVSGSSGANVLTF. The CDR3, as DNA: TGCAGCGTTGTAAGCGGGAGCTCCGGGGCCAACGTCCTGACTTTC.

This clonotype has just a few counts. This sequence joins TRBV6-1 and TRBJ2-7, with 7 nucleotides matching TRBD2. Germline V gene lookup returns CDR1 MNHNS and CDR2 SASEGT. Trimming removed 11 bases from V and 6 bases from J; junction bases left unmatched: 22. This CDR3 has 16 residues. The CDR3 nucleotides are TGTGCCCCCCCCCTGGGAGGGTTGAGGCTGATGGGCGAGCAGTACTTC. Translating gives CAPPLGGLRLMGEQYF.

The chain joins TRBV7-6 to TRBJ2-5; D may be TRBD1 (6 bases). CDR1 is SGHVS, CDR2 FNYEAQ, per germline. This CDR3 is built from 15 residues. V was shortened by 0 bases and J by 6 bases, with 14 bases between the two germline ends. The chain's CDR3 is CASSLAQGGLKTQYF. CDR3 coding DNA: TGTGCCAGCAGCTTAGCCCAAGGGGGTCTGAAGACCCAGTACTTC.

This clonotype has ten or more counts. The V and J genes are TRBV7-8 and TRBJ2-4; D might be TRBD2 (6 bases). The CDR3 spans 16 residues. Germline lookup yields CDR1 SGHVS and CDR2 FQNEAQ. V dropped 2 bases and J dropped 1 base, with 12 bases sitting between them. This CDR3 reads CASSLWGRLAKNIQYF. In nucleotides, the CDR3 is TGTGCCAGCAGCTTATGGGGGAGGTTGGCCAAAAACATTCAGTACTTC. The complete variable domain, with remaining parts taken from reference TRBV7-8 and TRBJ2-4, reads GAGVSQSPRYKVAKRGQDVALRCDPISGHVSLFWYQQALGQGPEFLTYFQNEAQLDKSGLPSDRFFAERPEGSVSTLKIQRTQQEDSAVYLCASSLWGRLAKNIQYFGAGTRLSVL.

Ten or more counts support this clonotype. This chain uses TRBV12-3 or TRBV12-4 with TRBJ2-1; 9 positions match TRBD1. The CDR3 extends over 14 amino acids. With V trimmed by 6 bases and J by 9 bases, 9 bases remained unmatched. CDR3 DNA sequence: TGTGCCAGCAGACAGGGGGCGAGTGTCGGTGAGCAGTTCTTC. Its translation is CASRQGASVGEQFF.

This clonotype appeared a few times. CDR3: CSARERGYSPETQYF. CDR3 in DNA: TGCAGTGCTAGAGAGCGGGGATATTCACCAGAGACCCAGTACTTC. This chain uses TRBV20-1 with TRBJ2-5, with a tentative D call TRBD2 (6 bases). The CDR3 length is 15 residues. V was clipped by 0 bases and J by 4 bases, with 15 bases between them. Germline values: CDR1 DFQATT, CDR2 SNEGSKA (reference sequence).

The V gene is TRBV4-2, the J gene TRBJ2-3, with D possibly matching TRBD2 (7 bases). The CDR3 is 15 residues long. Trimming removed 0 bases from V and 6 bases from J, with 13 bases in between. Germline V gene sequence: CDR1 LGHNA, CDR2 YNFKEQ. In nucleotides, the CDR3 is TGTGCCAGCAGCCAAGAGGAAGGGGGGGTTGATACGCAGTATTTT. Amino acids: CASSQEEGGVDTQYF.

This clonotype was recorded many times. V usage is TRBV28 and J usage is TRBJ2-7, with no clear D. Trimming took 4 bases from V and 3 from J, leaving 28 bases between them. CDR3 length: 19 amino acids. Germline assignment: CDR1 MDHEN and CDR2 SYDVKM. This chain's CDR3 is CASSSTFGRVGQDRYEQYF. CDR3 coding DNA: TGTGCCAGCAGTTCCACTTTTGGTCGAGTCGGCCAAGACCGCTACGAGCAGTACTTC.

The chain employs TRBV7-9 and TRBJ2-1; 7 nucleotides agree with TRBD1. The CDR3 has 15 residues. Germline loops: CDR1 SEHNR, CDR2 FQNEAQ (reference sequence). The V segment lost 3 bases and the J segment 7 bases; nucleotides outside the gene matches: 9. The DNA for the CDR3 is TGTGCCAGCAGCTTTGTGCAGGGGGTGGTGAATGAGCAGTTCTTC. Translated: CASSFVQGVVNEQFF.